These T cell receptor beta chains were read from a single sample in a study of T cells after yellow fever vaccination. TCRdb passed the 5' RACE reads through MiXCR, listing each CDR3 protein once. The sample includes some 350,000 distinct CDR3 sequences, 8.7% of them seen just once. The sample was PBMCs, taken on the day of the first yellow fever vaccination. These receptors originate from a man younger than 35 who received the YFV17D yellow fever vaccine. The CDR3 runs from the conserved cysteine through the conserved F or W. A D gene is named only where the DNA matches it firmly. Rows may omit the clone size; those that give it use once, few, many or a size class.

NA,few,TRBV7-2,TRBJ2-4,TGTGCCAGCAGCGGAATGGGAGCGCTAAACATTCAGTACTTC,CASSGMGALNIQYF
NA,NA,TRBV10-3,TRBJ2-1,TGTGCCACCAAGGGGACTTTCGGCTACAATGAGCAGTTCTTC,CATKGTFGYNEQFF
NA,NA,TRBV5-1,TRBJ2-2,TGCGCCAGCAGCTTCAGGGTCGGTGGAACCGGGGAGCTGTTTTTT,CASSFRVGGTGELFF
NA,few,TRBV7-9,TRBJ1-6,TGTGCCAGCAGCTTACCTTCGAGGGGGGCTCGGTCACCCCTCCACTTT,CASSLPSRGARSPLHF
TRBD1,few,TRBV7-2,TRBJ2-7,TGTGCCAGCAGCTTAGTTGGCCAGGGGGACTACGAGCAGTACTTC,CASSLVGQGDYEQYF
TRBD1,NA,TRBV5-5,TRBJ1-5,TGTGCCAGCAGCCCAGGGGGGGGGCGGCCCCAGCATTTT,CASSPGGGRPQHF
NA,NA,TRBV2,TRBJ1-1,TGTGCCAGCAGTGTAATGGGAAGGTCGGACACTGAAGCTTTCTTT,CASSVMGRSDTEAFF
NA,few,TRBV11-1,TRBJ1-5,TGTGCCAGCAGCAAACCCCTCCCCCAGCCTTATAGCAATCAGCCCCAGCATTTT,CASSKPLPQPYSNQPQHF
NA,NA,TRBV6-5,TRBJ2-1,TGTGCCAGCAGTTACGGGATCGGGGTCCGCGCGGTGAATGAGCAGTTCTTC,CASSYGIGVRAVNEQFF
TRBD1,NA,TRBV6-2/TRBV6-3,TRBJ1-5,TGTGCCAGCCAAAGGGACAGGAACGACAATCAGCCCCAGCATTTT,CASQRDRNDNQPQHF
TRBD1,few,TRBV7-8,TRBJ1-5,TGTGCCAGCAGCCGAGCTTACAGGGGGCATCAGCCCCAGCATTTT,CASSRAYRGHQPQHF
NA,many,TRBV27,TRBJ2-3,TGTGCCAGCAGTTTAAGGGCAGGGGTCCGGGCGACAGATACGCAGTATTTT,CASSLRAGVRATDTQYF